This paragraph covers one T cell receptor (beta chain) sequence. Its antigen remains unknown. V shed 3 bases, J shed 3 bases, and the junction held 4 bases outside the gene matches. The germline gives CDR1 SGHDT, CDR2 YYEEEE. The CDR3 length is 14 residues. This sample is drawn from a study of T-cell memory formation after mild COVID-19. The study, taken as a whole, reports: Clones shrinking from day 15 to 85 showed even CD4/CD8 mixes; later expanders tilted CD4+. Chiefly within CM and EM were the contracting CD4+ clones; CD8+ ones were within EMRA. Second-wave clones reaching peak frequency on day 37 lacked confirmed SARS-CoV-2 specificity.

TCR alpha and TCR beta cDNA libraries carrying sample barcodes and UMIs came from 5'RACE with constant-segment primers. One entry per CDR3 protein, called by TCRdb with MiXCR from the 5' RACE reads. The top ten clones hold approximately 2.2% of a sample with 120,000 to 150,000 distinct CDR3 sequences, 6% to 7% of them seen once. Sequencing was done on a sample of PBMCs or a T cell subset sorted from them (not recorded which). The sequence derives from an adult woman who had mild COVID-19 (a few samples of this study predate the infection). Cell type and time point are not known. The genes are TRBV5-6 and TRBJ2-7; 9 positions match TRBD1. The CDR3 DNA follows: TGTGCCAGCAGCTGGGGACAGGGAGTCTACGAGCAGTACTTC. Residues: CASSWGQGVYEQYF.